The 28 T cell receptor beta chains listed next were all sequenced from one sample in a study of OX40 agonist ivuxolimab in advanced cancers. The table came from immunoSEQ multiplex PCR; TCRdb's copy has only in-frame clones and leaves some out. Altogether tens of thousands of clones are present, about 80% being singletons, with the ten largest covering around 2.1%. The specimen comprised CD4+ or CD8+ T cells sorted from blood, sampled in a trial of the OX40 agonist ivuxolimab. The receptor set was obtained from an adult with an advanced solid tumor such as melanoma, head and neck, liver or kidney cancer.

The J gene is TRBJ1-4, the V gene TRBV15; D is possibly TRBD1 (5 bases). Deletions cut 0 bases from V and 4 bases from J, with 9 bases between. The CDR3 length is 15 residues. Germline V gives CDR1 LNHNV, CDR2 YYDKDF (reference sequence). The chain's CDR3 is CATSREQGNNEKLFF. In nucleotides, the CDR3 is TGTGCCACCAGCAGAGAGCAGGGAAATAATGAAAAACTGTTTTTT.

The chain couples TRBV7-9 to TRBJ2-5; D is unresolved. V gave up 2 bases and J gave up 3 bases, with 16 bases separating them. The CDR3 covers 16 residues. The germline gives CDR1 SEHNR, CDR2 FQNEAQ (reference sequence). As DNA, the CDR3 is TGTGCCAGCAGCTTAACCGGGTCCCCAACCAAAGAGACCCAGTACTTC. It translates to CASSLTGSPTKETQYF. The variable domain in full, completed from reference TRBV7-9 and TRBJ2-5, reads DTGVSQNPRHKITKRGQNVTFRCDPISEHNRLYWYRQTLGQGPEFLTYFQNEAQLEKSRLLSDRFSAERPKGSFSTLEIQRTEQGDSAMYLCASSLTGSPTKETQYFGPGTRLLVL.

The chain couples TRBV7-9 to TRBJ1-2; no clear D. The CDR3 sequence is 13 residues long. The V gene lost 5 bases and the J gene lost 0 bases, with 7 bases spanning the gap. Germline lookup yields CDR1 SEHNR and CDR2 FQNEAQ (reference sequence). The CDR3 reads CASSPKANYGYTF. As DNA, the CDR3 is TGTGCCAGCAGCCCCAAAGCTAACTATGGCTACACCTTC.

This clone was seen ten or more times. The rearrangement uses TRBV6-1 and TRBJ1-3, with a weak D call TRBD1 (5 bases). With 7 bases removed from V and 0 bases from J, the gap between germline ends came to 13 bases. CDR1 and CDR2 (germline): MNHNS, SASEGT. The CDR3 has 15 residues. Here the CDR3 reads CASKSTELSGNTIYF. As DNA, the CDR3 is TGTGCCAGCAAATCGACAGAACTCTCTGGAAACACCATATATTTT.

This chain links TRBV7-9 with TRBJ2-7; weak D call: TRBD2 (6 bases). Between the trimmed V and J ends, which lost 5 bases and 0 bases, there was a span of 11 bases. This CDR3 comprises 14 residues. The V gene's germline CDR1 is SEHNR and CDR2 FQNEAQ (reference sequence). For the CDR3, the DNA is TGTGCCAGCAGCAGGGACTTGAGCTCCTACGAGCAGTACTTC. Its translation: CASSRDLSSYEQYF.

This clone was seen just once. The chain has TRBV4-2 and TRBJ2-7; 13 bases are shared with TRBD2. Germline assignment: CDR1 LGHNA and CDR2 YNFKEQ. The CDR3 covers 19 residues. J lost 0 bases, V lost 2 bases, and 10 bases had no gene match. The DNA for the CDR3 is TGTGCCAGCAGCCAACCCTGGACTAGCGGGGGTCCCAGCTCCTACGAGCAGTACTTC. It translates to CASSQPWTSGGPSSYEQYF.

V usage is TRBV7-8 and J usage is TRBJ2-7; the D gene is possibly TRBD2 (5 bases). V lost 4 bases, J lost 9 bases, and 19 bases lay in between. The CDR3 runs 14 residues. Germline V lookup: CDR1 SGHVS, CDR2 FQNEAQ. This CDR3 reads CASSSRTDVRVQYF. The CDR3 DNA is TGTGCCAGCAGCTCGCGAACCGACGTGAGGGTGCAGTACTTC.

This clone was observed a single time. This chain uses TRBV4-3 with TRBJ2-1; 8 positions match TRBD2. CDR3 size: 15 residues. CDR1 is LGHNA and CDR2 is YSLEER in the germline V gene. V shed 0 bases and J 10 bases; nucleotides not matched to a gene: 8. The DNA of the CDR3 is TGCGCCAGCAGCCAAGACGGCCGGGGGGGGGTCGAGCAGTTCTTC. Translation gives CASSQDGRGGVEQFF.

The rearrangement joins TRBV7-2 to TRBJ1-6; D remains unclear. Germline values: CDR1 SGHTA, CDR2 FQGNSA. The CDR3 is 13 amino acids. Between the trimmed V and J ends, which lost 5 bases and 3 bases, there was a span of 5 bases. The CDR3 protein is CASSRDYNSPLHF. CDR3 in DNA: TGTGCCAGCAGCCGGGACTATAATTCACCCCTCCACTTT. The complete variable domain, with remaining parts taken from reference TRBV7-2 and TRBJ1-6, reads GAGVSQSPSNKVTEKGKDVELRCDPISGHTALYWYRQSLGQGLEFLIYFQGNSAPDKSGLPSDRFSAERTGGSVSTLTIQRTQQEDSAVYLCASSRDYNSPLHFGNGTRLTVT.

CDR3 nucleotide sequence: TGTGCCAGCAGCAGCGGGACTCGGGACTATGGCTACACCTTC. Protein sequence: CASSSGTRDYGYTF. The chain is built from TRBV5-4 and TRBJ1-2; maybe TRBD1 (5 bases). Per germline, CDR1 SGHNT and CDR2 YYREEE (reference sequence). Trimming took off 4 bases at V and 3 bases at J, with 13 bases between the two ends. The CDR3 has 14 residues. The entire variable domain, with the rest obtained from reference TRBV5-4 and TRBJ1-2, is as follows: ETGVTQSPTHLIKTRGQQVTLRCSSQSGHNTVSWYQQALGQGPQFIFQYYREEENGRGNFPPRFSGLQFPNYSSELNVNALELDDSALYLCASSSGTRDYGYTFGSGTRLTVV.

The rearrangement joins TRBV7-3 to TRBJ2-5; 9 nucleotides match TRBD2. The length of the CDR3 is 15 residues. The V gene's germline CDR1 is SGHTA and CDR2 FQGTGA. Trimming removed 5 bases from V and 11 bases from J; junction bases left unmatched: 15. The CDR3 is CASSPSLAGVGEQYF. CDR3 coding DNA: TGTGCCAGCAGCCCGAGTTTAGCGGGAGTTGGGGAGCAGTACTTC. Variable domain in full (rest from reference TRBV7-3 and TRBJ2-5): GAGVSQTPSNKVTEKGKYVELRCDPISGHTALYWYRQSLGQGPEFLIYFQGTGAADDSGLPNDRFFAVRPEGSVSTLKIQRTERGDSAVYLCASSPSLAGVGEQYFGPGTRLLVL.

The chain has TRBV19 and TRBJ2-3; 8 positions agree with TRBD2. Germline lookup yields CDR1 LNHDA and CDR2 SQIVND (reference sequence). The CDR3 runs to 17 residues. V gave up 1 base and J gave up 4 bases; unmatched junction bases: 10. The CDR3 here is CASSIVSGLAGADTQYF. For the CDR3, the DNA is TGTGCCAGTAGTATAGTGTCAGGACTAGCTGGGGCAGATACGCAGTATTTT.

This chain joins TRBV3-2 and TRBJ1-5. TRBV3-2 is a pseudogene segment. The CDR3 length is 9 residues. The CDR3 protein is CASSLPQHF. DNA of the CDR3: TGTGCCAGCTCCCTGCCCCAGCATTTT.

This chain connects TRBV11-2 to TRBJ2-3; TRBD2 agrees at 8 bases. Germline assignment: CDR1 SGHAT and CDR2 FQNNGV. The CDR3 has 13 residues. Trimming removed 6 bases from V and 4 bases from J; junction bases left unmatched: 3. In nucleotides, the CDR3 is TGTGCCAGCAGACGACTAGCGTCAGATACGCAGTATTTT. The encoded protein is CASRRLASDTQYF.

This clone appeared a few times. This chain connects TRBV21-1 to TRBJ2-1; TRBD2 is taken as the D call from the table, unchecked against the DNA. TRBV21-1 is described as a pseudogene. This CDR3 spans 13 amino acids. CDR3: CASSKAGRGEQFF. DNA of the CDR3: TGTGCCAGCAGCAAAGCCGGGAGGGGTGAGCAGTTCTTC.

The chain carries TRBV7-2 and TRBJ1-2; 8 bases are shared with TRBD1. V was pared by 3 bases and J by 9 bases, with 12 bases of the junction left unmatched. The CDR3 extends over 15 amino acids. CDR1 is SGHTA and CDR2 is FQGNSA in the germline V gene. CDR3 loop: CASSFMDRVASRYTF. The CDR3 DNA reads as TGTGCCAGCAGCTTCATGGACAGGGTCGCGAGTCGCTACACCTTC.

V is TRBV11-2 and J is TRBJ2-7, with a possible D match to TRBD2 (5 bases). The germline V and J ends were trimmed by 1 base and 3 bases, with 22 bases remaining between them. The CDR3 sequence is 18 residues long. Per germline, CDR1 SGHAT and CDR2 FQNNGV. The CDR3 bases are TGTGCCAGCAGCTTAGTAGCTTCGGGCGGGTCCAGTGTCTACGAGCAGTACTTC. This encodes CASSLVASGGSSVYEQYF.

This sequence joins TRBV19 and TRBJ2-7; tentatively, D is TRBD2 (6 bases). Germline loops: CDR1 LNHDA, CDR2 SQIVND (reference sequence). Trimming stripped 3 bases from V and 2 bases from J, with 20 bases between. The CDR3 totals 17 residues. CDR3 sequence: CASSIRAGGSSAYEQYF. CDR3 coding DNA: TGTGCCAGTAGTATTAGGGCAGGAGGGAGTAGCGCCTACGAGCAGTACTTC.

The V call is TRBV11-2, the J call TRBJ1-1, with a possible D match to TRBD1 (5 bases). Per germline, CDR1 SGHAT and CDR2 FQNNGV. The CDR3 loop spans 17 amino acids. V was clipped by 2 bases and J by 5 bases, with 21 bases between them. Here the CDR3 reads CASSLWNVRRESTEAFF. The CDR3 nucleotides read TGTGCCAGCAGCTTATGGAATGTCCGCAGGGAATCAACTGAAGCTTTCTTT.

This sequence joins TRBV30 and TRBJ1-4, with 7 bases that match TRBD1. Germline V gene lookup returns CDR1 GTSNPN and CDR2 SVGIG (reference sequence). V was clipped by 2 bases and J by 8 bases; unmatched bases: 8. The CDR3 runs 14 residues. The CDR3 protein is CAWSLAGGSEKLFF. The CDR3 DNA reads TGTGCCTGGAGTTTAGCAGGGGGTAGCGAAAAACTGTTTTTT.

This clone was observed a single time. V gene TRBV5-6 combines with J gene TRBJ1-4; D not certain. The CDR3 has 14 amino acids. V gave up 0 bases and J gave up 10 bases, with 13 bases separating them. The germline gives CDR1 SGHDT, CDR2 YYEEEE. The CDR3 sequence: CASSLAAAAGKLFF. In nucleotides, the CDR3 is TGTGCCAGCAGCTTGGCGGCGGCAGCAGGAAAACTGTTTTTT. Full variable domain (outside the CDR3, taken from reference TRBV5-6 and TRBJ1-4): DAGVTQSPTHLIKTRGQQVTLRCSPKSGHDTVSWYQQALGQGPQFIFQYYEEEERQRGNFPDRFSGHQFPNYSSELNVNALLLGDSALYLCASSLAAAAGKLFFGSGTQLSVL.

The chain links TRBV7-8 to TRBJ2-1; D not resolved. V was cut by 1 base and J by 8 bases, with 6 bases left in between. The CDR3 length is 12 residues. CDR1 is SGHVS and CDR2 is FQNEAQ in the germline V gene. CDR3 nucleotide sequence: TGTGCCAGCAGCTTAGGGCGGTATGAGCAGTTCTTC. This translates into CASSLGRYEQFF. Variable domain in full (rest from reference TRBV7-8 and TRBJ2-1): GAGVSQSPRYKVAKRGQDVALRCDPISGHVSLFWYQQALGQGPEFLTYFQNEAQLDKSGLPSDRFFAERPEGSVSTLKIQRTQQEDSAVYLCASSLGRYEQFFGPGTRLTVL.

The chain couples TRBV19 to TRBJ2-1; 8 bases map to TRBD2. CDR3 length equals 15 residues. CDR1 and CDR2 (germline): LNHDA, SQIVND (reference sequence). Trimming cost V 7 bases and J 3 bases; bases outside gene matches: 8. CDR3 sequence: CASKTPGGIYNEQFF. Here the CDR3 DNA reads TGTGCCAGTAAAACCCCGGGGGGGATCTACAATGAGCAGTTCTTC.

The sample holds a few counts of this clone. This sequence joins TRBV6-5 and TRBJ1-1; no firm D call. Trimming took off 0 bases at V and 7 bases at J, with 15 bases between the two ends. Germline V gene data show CDR1 as MNHEY and CDR2 as SVGAGI. The CDR3 runs 15 residues. DNA of the CDR3: TGTGCCAGCAGTTACTCGGGCAGACCTTTTTTTGAAGCTTTCTTT. Translation: CASSYSGRPFFEAFF.

The chain combines TRBV29-1 with TRBJ2-5; 9 positions match TRBD1. Germline trimming cut 6 bases from V and 2 bases from J; bases unmatched to any gene: 1. Per germline, CDR1 SQVTM and CDR2 ANQGSEA. The CDR3 runs 12 residues. The CDR3 nucleotides are TGCAGCGTCGGACAGGGGCAAGAGACCCAGTACTTC. Its protein product is CSVGQGQETQYF.

V gene TRBV25-1 combines with J gene TRBJ2-5, with D maybe TRBD1 (8 bases). Between the trimmed V and J ends, which lost 11 bases and 5 bases, there was a span of 21 bases. Germline V gives CDR1 MGHDK, CDR2 SYGVNS. There are 14 residues in the CDR3. The chain's CDR3 is CAGRLHRGGETQYF. CDR3 bases: TGTGCCGGACGACTTCACAGGGGGGGGGAGACCCAGTACTTC.

The V gene is TRBV18, the J gene TRBJ1-3; D call uncertain. The CDR3 is 13 residues long. Germline V lookup: CDR1 KGHSH, CDR2 LQKENI. Trimming took off 8 bases at V and 1 base at J, with 9 bases between the two ends. The CDR3 nucleotides read TGTGCCAGCGCCCTGGGGTCTGGAAACACCATATATTTT. Translated, it gives CASALGSGNTIYF.

CDR3 sequence (DNA): TGTGCCAGCAGTTACGGCGGTACGGAGACCCAGTACTTC. Translation gives CASSYGGTETQYF. V is TRBV6-5 and J is TRBJ2-5; D is undetermined. In germline, CDR1 is MNHEY, CDR2 SVGAGI. Trimming left V 2 bases short and J 5 bases short, with 9 bases between. The CDR3 is 13 residues long.